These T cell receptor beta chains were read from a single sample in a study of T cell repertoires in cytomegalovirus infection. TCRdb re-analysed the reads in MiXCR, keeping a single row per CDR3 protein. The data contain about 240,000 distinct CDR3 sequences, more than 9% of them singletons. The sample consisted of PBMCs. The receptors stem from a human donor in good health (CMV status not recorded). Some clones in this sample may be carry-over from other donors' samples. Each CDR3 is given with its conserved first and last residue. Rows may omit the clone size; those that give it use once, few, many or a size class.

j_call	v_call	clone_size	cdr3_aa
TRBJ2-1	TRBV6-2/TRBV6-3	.	CASSYGQEYNEQFF
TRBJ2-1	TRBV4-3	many	CASSQDGLRDREYNEQFF
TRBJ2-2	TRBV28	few	CASSLGGPAGELFF
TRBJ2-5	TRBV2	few	CASSDWGETQYF
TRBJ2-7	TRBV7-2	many	CASSFPRGVLGYEQYF
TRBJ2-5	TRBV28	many	CASSGDREGYF
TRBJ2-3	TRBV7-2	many	CASSLAVGGTDTQYF
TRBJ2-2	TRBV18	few	CASSPPGTSNLPNTGELFF
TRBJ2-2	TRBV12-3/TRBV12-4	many	CASFNLSNTGELFF
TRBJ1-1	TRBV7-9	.	CASSPIGGPEAFF
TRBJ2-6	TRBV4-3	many	CASSQDLATVYSGANVLTF
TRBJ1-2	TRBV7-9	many	CASSLATGPNYGYTF
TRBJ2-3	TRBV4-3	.	CASSPDAVGTDTQYF
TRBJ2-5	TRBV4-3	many	CASSQELPRAGEETQYF
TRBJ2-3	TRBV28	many	CASTRTGADTQYF
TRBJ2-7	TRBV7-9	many	CASSLLLESTYEQYF
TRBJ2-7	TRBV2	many	CASSVRGGGEQYF
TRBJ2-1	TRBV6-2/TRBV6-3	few	CASSTRQNFTNEQFF
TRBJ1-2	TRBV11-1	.	CASSQDRGPHGYTF
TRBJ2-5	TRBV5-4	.	CASSLEQEGWGRETQYF
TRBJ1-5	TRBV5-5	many	CASSWWDASSNQPQHF
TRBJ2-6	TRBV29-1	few	CSCLGSGANVLTF
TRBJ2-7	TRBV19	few	CASSTLRGQAYEQYF
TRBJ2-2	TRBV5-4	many	CASSSNRVQDGELFF
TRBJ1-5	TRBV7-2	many	CASRRDTNQPQHF
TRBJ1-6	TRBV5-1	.	CASSLEQGSSPLHF
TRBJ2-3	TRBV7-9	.	CASSLGPSATDTQYF
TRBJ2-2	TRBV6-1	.	CAVGGAALTGELFF